This entry lists 4 T cell receptor beta chains sequenced from one sample in a study of Ad26.COV2.S vaccination and SARS-CoV-2 variants. Treatment defined: roughly 18 received Ad26.COV2.S at low or high dose, single or two shots; about 5 received placebo; per-sample allocation not given. Sampling took place 63 days after the first vaccine or placebo injection. Profiled with immunoSEQ multiplex PCR; TCRdb holds only in-frame clones, not every one. The sample carries 410,000 or so clones, around 90% recorded once. The source was peripheral blood, collected in a trial of Ad26.COV2.S vaccine versus placebo. The source of these receptors is a person aged 18-60 years who received the Ad26.COV2.S COVID-19 vaccine or a placebo.

The J gene is TRBJ2-7, the V gene TRBV7-6, with a possible D match to TRBD1 (6 bases). Germline V lookup: CDR1 SGHVS, CDR2 FNYEAQ. V lost 2 bases to trimming and J lost 4 bases, with 9 bases between them. The CDR3 sequence is 13 residues long. The CDR3 loop is CASSLQTGYEQYF. In DNA form, the CDR3 reads TGTGCCAGCAGCTTACAGACAGGTTACGAGCAGTACTTC. The complete variable domain, with remaining parts taken from reference TRBV7-6 and TRBJ2-7, reads GAGVSQSPRYKVTKRGQDVALRCDPISGHVSLYWYRQALGQGPEFLTYFNYEAQQDKSGLPNDRFSAERPEGSISTLTIQRTEQRDSAMYRCASSLQTGYEQYFGPGTRLTVT.

The table lists this clone with a few counts. The chain couples TRBV11-2 to TRBJ1-6; D gene uncertain. Looked up from germline, CDR1 is SGHAT and CDR2 is FQNNGV. The CDR3 has 13 amino acids. With 0 bases removed from V and 10 bases from J, the gap between germline ends came to 7 bases. Here the CDR3 DNA reads TGTGCCAGCAGCTTAGAGAGGATCTCACCCCTCCACTTT. It specifies CASSLERISPLHF.

The chain joins TRBV3-1 (or the pseudogene TRBV3-2) to TRBJ1-1, with no clear D. Germline-derived CDR1 and CDR2 are LGHDT and YNNKEL (reference sequence). V was cut by 3 bases and J by 4 bases, with 6 bases left in between. The CDR3 contains 12 residues. CDR3 in amino acids: CASSQGSTEAFF. The DNA for the CDR3 is TGTGCCAGCAGCCAGGGGAGCACTGAAGCTTTCTTT.

As DNA, the CDR3 is TGTGCCAGCAGCTTAGCCGGGGGACTAGCGGGAGGGCCACGCAATGAGCAGTTCTTC. This encodes CASSLAGGLAGGPRNEQFF. The V and J genes are TRBV7-2 and TRBJ2-1, with 16 bases identical to TRBD2. V trimming: 0 bases; J trimming: 6 bases; junction bases outside the gene matches: 8. The CDR3 sequence is 19 residues long. Per the germline V gene, CDR1 is SGHTA and CDR2 is FQGNSA.